Listed below are T cell receptor beta chains from one sample, sequenced in a study of Ad26.COV2.S vaccination and SARS-CoV-2 variants. Generated by immunoSEQ multiplex PCR, the TCRdb table keeps only in-frame clones and is missing some. The data hold around 450,000 clones, with about 88% observed a single time. The sample consisted of peripheral blood, taken in a trial of Ad26.COV2.S vaccine versus placebo. These receptor sequences come from a person between 18 and 60 years old who received the Ad26.COV2.S COVID-19 vaccine or a placebo. The CDR3 runs from the conserved cysteine through the conserved F or W. The D gene is left open where the match is weak. Not every row has a clone size; where given, it reads once, few, many or a size class.

- TRBJ2-5 TRBV18 TRBD1 CASSPGQGAGETQYF TGTGCCAGCTCACCGGGACAGGGGGCTGGGGAGACCCAGTACTTC
- TRBJ1-1 TRBV6-5 - CASRVFGATEAFF TGTGCCAGCAGAGTATTTGGGGCAACTGAAGCTTTCTTT
- TRBJ1-3 TRBV30 - CAWSFQSAGNTIYF TGTGCCTGGAGTTTCCAGTCTGCTGGAAACACCATATATTTT
- TRBJ1-2 TRBV2 - CASKSVRDYGYTF TGTGCCAGCAAATCGGTTCGTGACTATGGCTACACCTTC
- TRBJ1-1 TRBV6-5 - CASSSRGLAEAFF TGTGCCAGCAGTAGTAGGGGGTTAGCTGAAGCTTTCTTT
- TRBJ2-3 TRBV18 TRBD1 CASSPPGTGTTDTQYF TGTGCCAGCTCACCACCAGGGACAGGGACCACAGATACGCAGTATTTT
- TRBJ1-5 TRBV9 - CASSVGAGNQPQHF TGTGCCAGCAGCGTAGGTGCGGGGAATCAGCCCCAGCATTTT
- TRBJ2-2 TRBV7-3 - CASSLTYLAGGTGAVIANTGELFF TGTGCCAGCAGCTTAACTTACTTGGCAGGTGGGACGGGGGCGGTAATAGCAAACACCGGGGAGCTGTTTTTT
- TRBJ1-6 TRBV2 - CASRVPDKWISPLHF TGTGCCAGCAGGGTGCCCGACAAATGGATTTCACCCCTCCACTTT
- TRBJ2-3 TRBV6-1 - CASSELNTQYF TGTGCCAGCAGTGAATTAAATACGCAGTATTTT
- TRBJ2-7 TRBV6-1 TRBD1 CASSEGQTFYEQYF TGTGCCAGCAGTGAGGGACAGACCTTCTACGAGCAGTACTTC
- TRBJ2-1 TRBV9 TRBD2 CASGTDPAGTKYNEQFF TGTGCCAGCGGAACAGACCCGGCGGGGACTAAATACAATGAGCAGTTCTTC
- TRBJ2-7 TRBV3-1/TRBV3-2 TRBD1 CASSRGQGARSSYEQYF TGTGCCAGCAGCCGCGGACAGGGGGCGAGGAGCTCCTACGAGCAGTACTTC
- TRBJ2-3 TRBV5-1 TRBD1 CASSSHRQGNTDTQYF TGCGCCAGCAGCTCCCATAGACAGGGAAACACAGATACGCAGTATTTT
- TRBJ2-3 TRBV3-1/TRBV3-2 - CASSGTFTDTQYF TGTGCCAGCAGCGGGACCTTCACAGATACGCAGTATTTT
- TRBJ2-7 TRBV6-5 - CASSYSGPGEQYF TGTGCCAGCAGTTACTCGGGCCCGGGAGAGCAGTACTTC
once TRBJ1-4 TRBV19 TRBD1 CASSAGQGDEKLFF TGTGCCAGTAGTGCGGGACAGGGGGATGAAAAACTGTTTTTT
- TRBJ2-1 TRBV7-9 TRBD1 CASSLGDRDFDEQFF TGTGCCAGCAGCTTGGGGGACAGGGATTTCGATGAGCAGTTCTTC
- TRBJ1-2 TRBV2 - CASSLRVFGYTF TGTGCCAGCAGCCTTAGGGTGTTTGGCTACACCTTC
- TRBJ2-3 TRBV6-5 - CASSYSLTTDTQYF TGTGCCAGCAGTTACTCACTGACTACAGATACGCAGTATTTT
once TRBJ1-2 TRBV6-5 - CASRNQGYGYTF TGTGCCAGCAGGAACCAGGGATATGGCTACACCTTC
- TRBJ2-6 TRBV5-1 TRBD1 CASRLTVGQVPSGANVLTF TGCGCCAGCAGACTGACCGTGGGACAGGTGCCCTCTGGGGCCAACGTCCTGACTTTC
- TRBJ1-5 TRBV7-2 TRBD1 CASSFQAGGNQPQHF TGTGCCAGCAGCTTCCAGGCAGGGGGGAATCAGCCCCAGCATTTT
- TRBJ2-7 TRBV11-1 - CASSRRQSSSYEQYF TGTGCCAGCAGCCGAAGACAGTCCTCGTCCTACGAGCAGTACTTC
- TRBJ2-1 TRBV5-4 TRBD2 CASSVGLASYNEQFF TGTGCCAGCTCCGTCGGACTAGCGTCCTACAATGAGCAGTTCTTC
- TRBJ2-5 TRBV5-1 - CASSWLGSEETQYF TGCGCCAGCAGCTGGCTCGGGAGTGAGGAGACCCAGTACTTC
few TRBJ2-7 TRBV18 - CASSPFRDDSYEQYF TGTGCCAGCTCACCCTTCCGGGACGACTCCTACGAGCAGTACTTC
few TRBJ1-2 TRBV28 TRBD1 CASSFPQGVNYGYTF TGTGCCAGCAGTTTTCCACAGGGGGTTAACTATGGCTACACCTTC
- TRBJ1-4 TRBV5-1 - CASSLGGSTNEKLFF TGCGCCAGCAGCTTGGGGGGTTCCACTAATGAAAAACTGTTTTTT
few TRBJ2-5 TRBV9 TRBD2 CASSGPGGQETQYF TGTGCCAGCAGCGGCCCCGGGGGGCAAGAGACCCAGTACTTC
- TRBJ2-1 TRBV2 TRBD2 CASKIQTSGSHEQFF TGTGCCAGCAAAATTCAGACTAGCGGGAGCCATGAGCAGTTCTTC
- TRBJ2-7 TRBV18 - CASSPTAEGYEQYF TGTGCCAGCTCACCAACAGCCGAGGGGTACGAGCAGTACTTC
- TRBJ2-3 TRBV25-1 TRBD2 CASSESAGGSSSTDTQYF TGTGCCAGCAGTGAATCTGCGGGAGGGTCTTCTAGCACAGATACGCAGTATTTT
- TRBJ2-5 TRBV5-4 - CASSSGLSQETQYF TGTGCCAGCAGCTCGGGACTTTCTCAAGAGACCCAGTACTTC
- TRBJ2-6 TRBV27 TRBD1 CASSLSGQGSSGANVLTF TGTGCCAGCAGTTTGTCCGGACAGGGAAGCTCTGGGGCCAACGTCCTGACTTTC
- TRBJ1-2 TRBV9 - CASSGGSTGIYGYTF TGTGCCAGCAGCGGAGGGTCCACAGGGATCTATGGCTACACCTTC
- TRBJ1-1 TRBV18 - CASSPLGGTEAFF TGTGCCAGCTCACCCTTAGGGGGAACTGAAGCTTTCTTT